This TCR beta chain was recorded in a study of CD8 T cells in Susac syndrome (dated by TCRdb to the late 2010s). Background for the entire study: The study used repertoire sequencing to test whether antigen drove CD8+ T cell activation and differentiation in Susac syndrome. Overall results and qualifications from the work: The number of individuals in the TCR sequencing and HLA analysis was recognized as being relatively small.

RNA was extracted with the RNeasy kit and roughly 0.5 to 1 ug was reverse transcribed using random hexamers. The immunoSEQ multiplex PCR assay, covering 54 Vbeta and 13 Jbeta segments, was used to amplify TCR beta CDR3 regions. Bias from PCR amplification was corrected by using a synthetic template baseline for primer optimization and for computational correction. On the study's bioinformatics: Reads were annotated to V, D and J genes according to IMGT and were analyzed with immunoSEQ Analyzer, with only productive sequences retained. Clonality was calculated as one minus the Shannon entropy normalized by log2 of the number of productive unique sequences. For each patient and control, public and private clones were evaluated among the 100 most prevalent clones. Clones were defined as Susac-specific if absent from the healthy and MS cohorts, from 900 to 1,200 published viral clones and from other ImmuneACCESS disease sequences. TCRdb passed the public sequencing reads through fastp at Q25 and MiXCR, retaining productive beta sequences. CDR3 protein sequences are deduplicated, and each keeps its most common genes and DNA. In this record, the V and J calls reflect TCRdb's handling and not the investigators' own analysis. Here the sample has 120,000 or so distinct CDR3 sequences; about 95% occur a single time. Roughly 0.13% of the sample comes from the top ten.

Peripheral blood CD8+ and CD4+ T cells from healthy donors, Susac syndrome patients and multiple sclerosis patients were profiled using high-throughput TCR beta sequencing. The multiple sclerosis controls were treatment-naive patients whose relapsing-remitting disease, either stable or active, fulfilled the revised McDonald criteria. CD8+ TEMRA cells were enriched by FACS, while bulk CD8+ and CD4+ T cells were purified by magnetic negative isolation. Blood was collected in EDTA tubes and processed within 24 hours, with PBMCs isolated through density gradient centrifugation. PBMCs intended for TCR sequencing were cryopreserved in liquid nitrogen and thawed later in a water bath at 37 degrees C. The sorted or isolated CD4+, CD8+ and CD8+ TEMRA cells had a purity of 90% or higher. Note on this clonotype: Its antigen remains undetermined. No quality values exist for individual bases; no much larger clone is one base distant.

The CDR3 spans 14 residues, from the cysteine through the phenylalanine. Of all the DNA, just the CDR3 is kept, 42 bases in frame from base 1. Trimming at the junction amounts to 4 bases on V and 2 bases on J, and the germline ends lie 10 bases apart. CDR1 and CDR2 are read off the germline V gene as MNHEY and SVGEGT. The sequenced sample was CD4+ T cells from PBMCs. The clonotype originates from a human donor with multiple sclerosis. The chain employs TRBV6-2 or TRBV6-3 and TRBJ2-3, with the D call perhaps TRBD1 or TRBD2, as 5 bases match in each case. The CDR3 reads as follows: CASSSGTLTDTQYF. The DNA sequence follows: TGTGCCAGCAGTTCCGGGACCCTCACAGATACGCAGTATTTT.